These T cell receptor beta chains were read from a single sample in a study of blood T cell repertoires in COVID-19. Libraries were prepared by immunoSEQ multiplex PCR; TCRdb keeps only in-frame clonotypes and omits some of them. The table lists more than 60,000 clones, around 90% of them singletons, with around 5% in the top ten. Specimen: peripheral blood. The receptors were sampled from a woman older than 75 with active or convalescent COVID-19. CDR3s include the opening cysteine and the closing phenylalanine or tryptophan. D genes are given only for firm matches. Not all rows give a size; the values are once, few, many and, for expanded clones, a class.

size,length,V,D,J,DNA,CDR3
NA,15,TRBV18,TRBD2,TRBJ2-1,TGTGCCAGCTCACCAGTCGGCGGGGGATCTTATGAGCAGTTCTTC,CASSPVGGGSYEQFF
NA,15,TRBV7-3,NA,TRBJ1-1,TGTGCCAGCAGCTTACTCGCAGGGCTGAACACTGAAGCTTTCTTT,CASSLLAGLNTEAFF
NA,17,TRBV4-3,NA,TRBJ2-3,TGCGCCAGCAGCCAAGGTAGCAGGGGCCGGAGCACAGATACGCAGTATTTT,CASSQGSRGRSTDTQYF
NA,15,TRBV5-6,TRBD2,TRBJ2-5,TGTGCCAGCAGTCGAGGACTAGCGGGAGTGGAGACCCAGTACTTC,CASSRGLAGVETQYF
NA,16,TRBV7-9,TRBD1,TRBJ2-3,TGTGCCAGCAGCTTACTCCGGGACAGGGGGCAAGATACGCAGTATTTT,CASSLLRDRGQDTQYF
NA,16,TRBV30,TRBD1,TRBJ1-5,TGTGCCTGGAGTGTAGGGACAGGGGGCCTCAATCAGCCCCAGCATTTT,CAWSVGTGGLNQPQHF
NA,12,TRBV29-1,NA,TRBJ1-1,TGCAGCGGGATGACAGGAGGAACTGAAGCTTTCTTT,CSGMTGGTEAFF
NA,14,TRBV18,NA,TRBJ2-3,TGTGCCAGCTCACCACCGGCTAGCGCAGATACGCAGTATTTT,CASSPPASADTQYF
NA,14,TRBV15,NA,TRBJ2-3,TGTGCCACCAGCAGAGATCTTCCGGGAACAACGCAGTATTTT,CATSRDLPGTTQYF
NA,18,TRBV7-2,TRBD2,TRBJ2-2,TGTGCCAGCAGCTTAGGTGTTAGCGGGAGGAAAGGCACCGGGGAGCTGTTTTTT,CASSLGVSGRKGTGELFF
NA,12,TRBV28,TRBD1,TRBJ1-2,TGTGCCAGCCACCACAGGGGTGGAGGCTACACCTTC,CASHHRGGGYTF
NA,13,TRBV4-3,TRBD2,TRBJ2-3,TGCGCCAGCAGCCAGGGCGGGGGAGATACGCAGTATTTT,CASSQGGGDTQYF
NA,16,TRBV21-1,NA,TRBJ1-1,TGTGCCAGCAGCAAAGACCGAGGGCTCTTGAACACTGAAGCTTTCTTT,CASSKDRGLLNTEAFF
NA,13,TRBV5-6,NA,TRBJ1-1,TGTGCCAGCAGCTTCAGGGCGAACACTGAAGCTTTCTTT,CASSFRANTEAFF
NA,15,TRBV7-3,TRBD2,TRBJ2-1,TGTGCCAGCAGCACCTCTAGCGGGGGGTTCGGTGAGCAGTTCTTC,CASSTSSGGFGEQFF
NA,14,TRBV29-1,TRBD2,TRBJ2-7,TGCAGCGTTGGACGGGGGGGCAGCTCCTACGAGCAGTACTTC,CSVGRGGSSYEQYF
NA,13,TRBV2,TRBD1,TRBJ1-5,TGTGCCAGCAGTGGCAGGGGGGATCAGCCCCAGCATTTT,CASSGRGDQPQHF
NA,13,TRBV19,NA,TRBJ1-1,TGTGCCAGTAGTGGGGCCCAAGCAACCGAAGCTTTCTTT,CASSGAQATEAFF
NA,15,TRBV20-1,TRBD1,TRBJ1-1,TGCAGTGCTAGTCGGGACAGGGGGATCGTGAATGAAGCTTTCTTT,CSASRDRGIVNEAFF
NA,14,TRBV27,NA,TRBJ1-1,TGTGCCAGCAGTCACAGGGAAACGAGCACTGAAGCTTTCTTT,CASSHRETSTEAFF
NA,18,TRBV19,NA,TRBJ1-5,TGTGCCAGTAGTATAGATGTTGGGAGGGGAGCAGGCAATCAGCCCCAGCATTTT,CASSIDVGRGAGNQPQHF
NA,17,TRBV10-3,NA,TRBJ1-6,TGTGCCATCAGTGACGTGCCGGGGGGCCGTTATAATTCACCCCTCCACTTT,CAISDVPGGRYNSPLHF
NA,15,TRBV2,NA,TRBJ2-3,TGTGCCAGCAGTTACGGACTAACCATGGCAGATACGCAGTATTTT,CASSYGLTMADTQYF
NA,14,TRBV4-3,TRBD1,TRBJ1-5,TGCGCCAGCAGCCAACAACAGGGGAATCAGCCCCAGCATTTT,CASSQQQGNQPQHF
few,15,TRBV6-6,TRBD1,TRBJ1-5,TGTGCCAGCAGTTACCCAGGACAGGGCAATCAGCCCCAGCATTTT,CASSYPGQGNQPQHF
NA,14,TRBV14,TRBD2,TRBJ2-7,TGTGCCAGCAGCCAAGGGCTAGCGGCCTACGAGCAGTACTTC,CASSQGLAAYEQYF
NA,13,TRBV7-9,NA,TRBJ2-7,TGTGCCAGCAGCGTTGACAGTTTCGGCGAGCAGTACTTC,CASSVDSFGEQYF
NA,16,TRBV6-1,TRBD1,TRBJ2-7,TGTGCCAGCAGTGACGCCCCAGGGGGCAACACCTACGAGCAGTACTTC,CASSDAPGGNTYEQYF
NA,14,TRBV5-1,TRBD2,TRBJ2-7,TGCGCCAGCACCTCGGGAGGCTCCCCCTACGAGCAGTACTTC,CASTSGGSPYEQYF
NA,14,TRBV7-9,NA,TRBJ2-1,TGTGCCAGCAGCCTTCCGGGGGCCTACAATGAGCAGTTCTTC,CASSLPGAYNEQFF
NA,17,TRBV15,TRBD2,TRBJ2-1,TGTGCCACCAGCAGAGTTAGACTAGCGGCCTCCTACAATGAGCAGTTCTTC,CATSRVRLAASYNEQFF
NA,14,TRBV7-8,NA,TRBJ1-2,TGTGCCAGCAGCTTAGGACGTTACAGGGATGGCTACACCTTC,CASSLGRYRDGYTF
NA,15,TRBV28,TRBD2,TRBJ2-4,TGTGCCAGCAGTTTACTGTCGGGAGGCGTTAACATTCAGTACTTC,CASSLLSGGVNIQYF
NA,17,TRBV25-1,NA,TRBJ2-1,TGTGCCAGCAGTGATTCTAAAAGCGGCTACTCCTACAATGAGCAGTTCTTC,CASSDSKSGYSYNEQFF